These 28 T cell receptor beta chains came from one sample sequenced in a study of T cell changes during pregnancy in multiple sclerosis (dated by TCRdb to about 2019). The library relied on the immunoSEQ multiplex PCR assay. TCRdb provides this immuneACCESS table in a form limited to in-frame rearrangements. Some clones are lacking; in checked studies, under half of them reflect an unresolved V gene, and why the rest are absent is not known. This sample is represented by around 69,000 clones; about nine tenths of them were singletons. The ten top clones hold about 2.3% of the sample. Sequences were derived from peripheral blood, sampled in the first trimester of pregnancy. These receptors were collected from a female donor with multiple sclerosis, enrolled in a pregnancy study.

This chain uses TRBV15 with TRBJ2-1; 8 positions agree with TRBD2. With V trimmed by 2 bases and J by 8 bases, 14 bases remained unmatched. Germline CDR1 LNHNV, CDR2 YYDKDF (reference sequence). The CDR3 is made up of 17 amino acids. CDR3 DNA sequence: TGTGCCACCAGCAGACCCTCTCCGGGAGGGGAGATTTATGAGCAGTTCTTC. Amino acids: CATSRPSPGGEIYEQFF.

The rearrangement joins TRBV7-2 to TRBJ2-5; 9 nucleotides line up with TRBD1. V trimming: 4 bases; J trimming: 4 bases; junction bases outside the gene matches: 13. CDR3 length: 17 amino acids. Germline CDR1 reads SGHTA; CDR2 reads FQGNSA. CDR3 sequence reads: CASSSNLTPTGGETQYF. CDR3 sequence (DNA): TGTGCCAGCAGCTCGAATCTCACGCCGACAGGGGGAGAGACCCAGTACTTC.

The rearrangement uses TRBV27 and TRBJ2-1; TRBD2 agrees at 7 bases. This CDR3 comprises 14 residues. V was pared by 4 bases and J by 7 bases, with 7 bases of the junction left unmatched. Germline V gene sequence: CDR1 MNHEY, CDR2 SMNVEV (reference sequence). CDR3 in DNA: TGTGCCAGCAGTTCTGGGGGGGGTGGGAATGAGCAGTTCTTC. Residues: CASSSGGGGNEQFF.

The chain joins TRBV4-3 to TRBJ1-2, with D unclear. There are 16 residues in the CDR3. With 4 bases removed from V and 0 bases from J, the gap between germline ends came to 15 bases. CDR1 and CDR2 (germline): LGHNA, YSLEER. CDR3 in amino acids: CASSPSGLGSNYGYTF. The CDR3 region has the DNA TGCGCCAGCAGCCCAAGCGGACTTGGCTCTAACTATGGCTACACCTTC.

The CDR3 sequence is CASSAKEGTQPQHF. The DNA for the CDR3 is TGTGCCAGCTCAGCCAAAGAGGGTACCCAGCCCCAGCATTTT. The rearrangement joins TRBV18 to TRBJ1-5; no clear D. This CDR3 has 14 residues. Trimming removed 5 bases from V and 7 bases from J, with 15 bases in between. Germline V gene data show CDR1 as KGHSH and CDR2 as LQKENI.

The chain uses TRBV4-3 and TRBJ1-2, with TRBD1 matching 7 bases. The CDR3 runs to 15 residues. The junction had 9 bases not matched to a gene; V was cut back by 0 bases and J by 8 bases. From germline, CDR1 is LGHNA and CDR2 YSLEER. CDR3 sequence (DNA): TGCGCCAGCAGCCAAGATCAGCGACAGGGCGACGGCTACACCTTC. Its protein is CASSQDQRQGDGYTF.

This rearrangement joins TRBV10-3 to TRBJ2-1, with TRBD2 matching 11 bases. The trim removed 4 bases at V and 6 bases at J, leaving 11 bases unmatched. The CDR3 consists of 17 residues. Germline CDR1 is ENHRY and CDR2 is SYGVKD. The CDR3 spells CAISGEVAGGPGNEQFF. CDR3 nucleotides: TGTGCCATCAGTGGAGAGGTAGCGGGAGGGCCGGGCAATGAGCAGTTCTTC.

This chain joins TRBV7-2 and TRBJ1-2; D ambiguous. Germline CDR1 SGHTA, CDR2 FQGNSA. The CDR3 consists of 14 residues. V was shortened by 1 base and J by 13 bases, with 19 bases between the two germline ends. The CDR3 region has the DNA TGTGCCAGCAGCTTAGACCAAATAACTACCTCCGTCACCTTC. Amino acids: CASSLDQITTSVTF.

The chain is built from TRBV6-5 and TRBJ2-5; 10 bases are shared with TRBD2. The J call may be mistaken, given a closer DNA end match to TRBJ2-7. This CDR3 is 14 amino acids long. The germline V gene encodes CDR1 MNHEY and CDR2 SVGAGI. CDR3 in amino acids: CASSELAGFYEQYF. CDR3 DNA sequence: TGTGCCAGCAGCGAACTAGCGGGATTCTACGAGCAGTACTTC.

This clone turned up a few times. The rearrangement links TRBV19 to TRBJ1-2; maybe TRBD1 (6 bases). CDR3 size: 18 residues. Trimming left V 3 bases short and J 4 bases short, with 24 bases between. The germline CDR1 and CDR2 sequences are LNHDA and SQIVND (reference sequence). The CDR3 sequence is CASSMARDISDPLYGYTF. CDR3 sequence (DNA): TGTGCCAGTAGTATGGCCCGGGACATAAGCGACCCCCTCTATGGCTACACCTTC. The full variable domain, in which reference TRBV19 and TRBJ1-2 provide the parts outside the CDR3, is DGGITQSPKYLFRKEGQNVTLSCEQNLNHDAMYWYRQDPGQGLRLIYYSQIVNDFQKGDIAEGYSVSREKKESFPLTVTSAQKNPTAFYLCASSMARDISDPLYGYTFGSGTRLTVV.

The rearrangement links TRBV9 to TRBJ2-5, with a possible D match to TRBD1 (7 bases). V lost 0 bases, J lost 5 bases, and 17 bases lay in between. There are 16 residues in the CDR3. CDR1 and CDR2 from the germline V gene are SGDLS and YYNGEE. The chain's CDR3 is CASSVAAGGPWETQYF. CDR3 DNA sequence: TGTGCCAGCAGCGTAGCAGCAGGGGGGCCTTGGGAGACCCAGTACTTC.

The CDR3 loop is CASSPAGNEQFF. The CDR3 coding sequence is TGTGCCAGCAGCCCGGCGGGCAATGAGCAGTTCTTC. The V call is TRBV11-3, the J call TRBJ2-1; perhaps TRBD2 as D (5 bases). The CDR3 loop spans 12 amino acids. With 5 bases removed from V and 6 bases from J, the gap between germline ends came to 8 bases. Germline CDR1 SGHNT, CDR2 YENEEA.

The genes are TRBV7-6 and TRBJ1-3; D is possibly TRBD1 (6 bases). The ends were cut back, 5 bases at V and 4 bases at J, with 9 bases in the middle. Germline lookup yields CDR1 SGHVS and CDR2 FNYEAQ. The CDR3 loop spans 13 amino acids. As DNA, the CDR3 is TGTGCCAGCAGCAGTAGGGGGGGAAACACCATATATTTT. The encoded protein is CASSSRGGNTIYF.

The chain recombines TRBV18 with TRBJ2-6; tentative D call: TRBD2 (5 bases). This CDR3 has 16 residues. V was trimmed by 2 bases and J by 6 bases, leaving 14 bases between them. Germline V gene data show CDR1 as KGHSH and CDR2 as LQKENI. Written as DNA, the CDR3 is TGTGCCAGCTCACCATTAGAGGGCTCCACGGCCAACGTCCTGACTTTC. This codes for CASSPLEGSTANVLTF.

This chain joins TRBV28 and TRBJ2-7; TRBD2 aligns across 15 bases. This CDR3 contains 19 residues. Germline-derived CDR1 and CDR2 are MDHEN and SYDVKM. Trimming at V came to 0 bases and at J to 7 bases, leaving 13 bases not matched to a gene. The CDR3 reads CASSLWSRGWTSGRGEQYF. CDR3 nucleotides: TGTGCCAGCAGTTTATGGTCACGGGGATGGACTAGCGGGAGGGGTGAGCAGTACTTC.

J is TRBJ2-2 and V is TRBV5-1, with 12 bases aligning to TRBD2. The junction had 9 bases not matched to a gene; V was cut back by 3 bases and J by 6 bases. Looked up from germline, CDR1 is SGHRS and CDR2 is YFSETQ. The CDR3 length is 17 residues. The CDR3 sequence: CASSSRWTSGMAGELFF. The CDR3 DNA follows: TGCGCCAGCAGCTCCCGATGGACTAGCGGGATGGCCGGGGAGCTGTTTTTT.

The gene calls are TRBV6-1 and TRBJ1-2; 10 positions agree with TRBD1. Germline V CDR1 and CDR2: MNHNS, SASEGT. This CDR3 is 16 amino acids long. The ends lost 2 bases at V and 4 bases at J; junction bases unmatched: 7. The DNA of the CDR3 is TGTGCCAGCAGTGAATCGCCGGGACAGGGGTCCTATGGCTACACCTTC. Protein: CASSESPGQGSYGYTF.

The J gene is TRBJ2-2, the V gene TRBV15, with 11 bases matching TRBD1. V shed 6 bases, J shed 7 bases, and the junction held 7 bases outside the gene matches. The CDR3 has 15 residues. Per germline, CDR1 LNHNV and CDR2 YYDKDF (reference sequence). In nucleotides, the CDR3 is TGTGCCACCAGGGGGGACAGGGGGAATGGCGGGGAGCTGTTTTTT. Its translation: CATRGDRGNGGELFF.

This chain links TRBV27 with TRBJ1-2; weak D call: TRBD1 (6 bases). V lost 6 bases and J 6 bases, leaving 14 bases between the germline ends. The germline V gene encodes CDR1 MNHEY and CDR2 SMNVEV (reference sequence). This CDR3 region has 13 residues. The CDR3 DNA reads as TGTGCCAGCAGCAGGGGCCGGTCTGATGGCTACACCTTC. Its protein is CASSRGRSDGYTF.

The chain couples TRBV7-9 to TRBJ1-2; unclear D gene. Per germline, CDR1 SEHNR and CDR2 FQNEAQ (reference sequence). Trimming shortened V by 5 bases and J by 7 bases, and 5 bases separated the two germline ends. CDR3 size: 10 residues. The CDR3 sequence: CASSRGGYTF. CDR3 sequence (DNA): TGTGCCAGCAGCCGCGGTGGCTACACCTTC.

This clone was detected only once. The rearrangement links TRBV5-4 to TRBJ1-2, with 10 bases that match TRBD1. V was pared by 5 bases and J by 8 bases, with 12 bases of the junction left unmatched. Germline V gives CDR1 SGHNT, CDR2 YYREEE (reference sequence). This CDR3 comprises 15 residues. The CDR3 DNA is TGTGCCAGCAGGGGCCAAGGGGGACAGGGGAACGGCTACACCTTC. Protein product: CASRGQGGQGNGYTF.

The chain joins TRBV7-9 to TRBJ2-1, with D tentatively TRBD2 (6 bases). Trimming removed 4 bases from V and 5 bases from J, with 15 bases in between. The CDR3 spans 15 residues. Germline values: CDR1 SEHNR, CDR2 FQNEAQ (reference sequence). CDR3 sequence (DNA): TGTGCCAGCAGCTCTCTCGAGCGGGTGAACAATGAGCAGTTCTTC. It yields the protein CASSSLERVNNEQFF.

The chain recombines TRBV19 with TRBJ1-5, with D uncertain. The CDR3 has 17 amino acids. From germline, CDR1 is LNHDA and CDR2 SQIVND (reference sequence). Trimming cost V 5 bases and J 1 base, with 18 bases left between them. CDR3 sequence reads: CASSAQRGSGSNQPQHF. CDR3 DNA sequence: TGTGCCAGTAGTGCCCAACGGGGTTCAGGAAGCAATCAGCCCCAGCATTTT.

V gene TRBV6-6 combines with J gene TRBJ2-7, with 11 bases identical to TRBD1. V lost 6 bases and J lost 2; bases outside the gene matches: 6. Germline V gives CDR1 MNHNY, CDR2 SVGAGI (reference sequence). This CDR3 is 15 amino acids long. For the CDR3, the DNA is TGTGCCAGCAGCCAGGGACAGGGGGAAACCTACGAGCAGTACTTC. Translation: CASSQGQGETYEQYF.

The chain is built from TRBV6-5 and TRBJ2-3; 9 bases are a match to TRBD2. CDR3 length: 16 residues. J lost 1 base, V lost 4 bases, and 6 bases had no gene match. The germline gives CDR1 MNHEY, CDR2 SVGAGI. This chain's CDR3 is CASSFLSGRGTDTQYF. The CDR3 DNA is TGTGCCAGCAGTTTCCTTAGCGGGAGAGGCACAGATACGCAGTATTTT.

This clone appeared a single time. V gene TRBV4-3 combines with J gene TRBJ2-7, with 8 bases fitting TRBD2. Unmatched junction bases numbered 8, after V lost 0 bases and J lost 4 bases. In germline, CDR1 is LGHNA, CDR2 YSLEER. This CDR3 has 16 residues. The CDR3 protein is CASSQDRAGGLYEQYF. The CDR3 nucleotides are TGCGCCAGCAGCCAAGATCGGGCGGGAGGACTTTACGAGCAGTACTTC.

This rearrangement joins TRBV7-9 to TRBJ2-1, with 9 positions matching TRBD2. This CDR3 comprises 16 residues. V lost 2 bases, J lost 7 bases, and 9 bases stayed unmatched. Germline V gene sequence: CDR1 SEHNR, CDR2 FQNEAQ (reference sequence). DNA for the CDR3: TGTGCCAGCAGCTTATTGCCTAGCGGGAAGGGGAATGAGCAGTTCTTC. Protein sequence: CASSLLPSGKGNEQFF.

The chain carries TRBV11-2 and TRBJ1-5; D might be TRBD1 (5 bases). The CDR3 runs to 13 residues. V was cut by 5 bases and J by 6 bases, with 11 bases left in between. Germline CDR1 and CDR2: SGHAT and FQNNGV. CDR3 nucleotides: TGTGCCAGCAGCCCAGGGTTGGGTCAGCCCCAGCATTTT. Protein product: CASSPGLGQPQHF.